The clone carrying this T cell receptor beta chain appeared a few times. The sample originates from a study of blood T cell repertoires in COVID-19. Recruitment covered fewer than 25 US areas and drew participants whose ages spanned roughly 18 to 95 years. The protocol was immunoSEQ multiplex PCR, while the TCRdb copy is restricted to in-frame clones and leaves out a portion. Of 150,000 to 200,000 clones detected, approximately 84% appear once; the ten largest clones hold roughly 7.3%. CDR1 and CDR2 (germline): KGHSH, LQKENI. V gave up 1 base and J gave up 6 bases; unmatched junction bases: 11. CDR3 size: 17 residues.

The receptor comes from a woman aged 50 to 65 who had recovered from COVID-19. The sequenced sample was PBMCs or T cells enriched from blood (not recorded which). This sequence joins TRBV18 and TRBJ1-4; the match to TRBD1 covers 7 bases. As DNA, the CDR3 is TGTGCCAGCTCACCACTGAGGTCCGACAGGGCGGATGAAAAACTGTTTTTT. Amino acids: CASSPLRSDRADEKLFF. Full variable domain (rest looked up from reference TRBV18 and TRBJ1-4): NAGVMQNPRHLVRRRGQEARLRCSPMKGHSHVYWYRQLPEEGLKFMVYLQKENIIDESGMPKERFSAEFPKEGPSILRIQQVVRGDSAAYFCASSPLRSDRADEKLFFGSGTQLSVL.